This TCR beta chain emerged from a study of Graves' ophthalmopathy and Graves' hyperthyroidism. Points from the study as a whole: In blood, most expanded thyroid clonotypes above 0.001 frequency were also detected. Ophthalmopathy could be told apart from stable hyperthyroidism by a 13-signature model (roughly 90% sensitivity, over 65% specificity).

Amplified TCR beta CDR3 regions were obtained using RNA transcripts as template. The workflow started with a first-round RT-PCR run with HTBI primers and then moved on to a second-round multiplex PCR. Using its own MiXCR run on the multiplex PCR reads, TCRdb lists one record per CDR3 protein. The data contain 680,000 or so distinct CDR3 sequences, about a fifth of them singletons. This CDR3 comprises 13 residues. The V gene's germline CDR1 is SQVTM and CDR2 ANQGSEA. The ends lost 5 bases at V and 6 bases at J; junction bases unmatched: 6. Patients were excluded if they had other autoimmune diseases or uncontrolled infections, and likewise if pregnancy or lactation applied. The source of the PBMCs was about 10 ml of fresh peripheral blood. This clonotype was seen repeatedly, ten times or more. Antigen specificity is unknown.

The rearrangement joins TRBV29-1 to TRBJ2-2, with TRBD2 matching 7 bases. Material for sequencing was peripheral blood. The clonotype was recovered from a woman aged 18-29 years with stable Graves' hyperthyroidism. Some clones in this sample may be carry-over from other donors' samples. The CDR3 reads CSVRWLAAGELFF. Written as DNA, the CDR3 is TGCAGCGTTAGGTGGCTAGCGGCCGGGGAGCTGTTTTTT.